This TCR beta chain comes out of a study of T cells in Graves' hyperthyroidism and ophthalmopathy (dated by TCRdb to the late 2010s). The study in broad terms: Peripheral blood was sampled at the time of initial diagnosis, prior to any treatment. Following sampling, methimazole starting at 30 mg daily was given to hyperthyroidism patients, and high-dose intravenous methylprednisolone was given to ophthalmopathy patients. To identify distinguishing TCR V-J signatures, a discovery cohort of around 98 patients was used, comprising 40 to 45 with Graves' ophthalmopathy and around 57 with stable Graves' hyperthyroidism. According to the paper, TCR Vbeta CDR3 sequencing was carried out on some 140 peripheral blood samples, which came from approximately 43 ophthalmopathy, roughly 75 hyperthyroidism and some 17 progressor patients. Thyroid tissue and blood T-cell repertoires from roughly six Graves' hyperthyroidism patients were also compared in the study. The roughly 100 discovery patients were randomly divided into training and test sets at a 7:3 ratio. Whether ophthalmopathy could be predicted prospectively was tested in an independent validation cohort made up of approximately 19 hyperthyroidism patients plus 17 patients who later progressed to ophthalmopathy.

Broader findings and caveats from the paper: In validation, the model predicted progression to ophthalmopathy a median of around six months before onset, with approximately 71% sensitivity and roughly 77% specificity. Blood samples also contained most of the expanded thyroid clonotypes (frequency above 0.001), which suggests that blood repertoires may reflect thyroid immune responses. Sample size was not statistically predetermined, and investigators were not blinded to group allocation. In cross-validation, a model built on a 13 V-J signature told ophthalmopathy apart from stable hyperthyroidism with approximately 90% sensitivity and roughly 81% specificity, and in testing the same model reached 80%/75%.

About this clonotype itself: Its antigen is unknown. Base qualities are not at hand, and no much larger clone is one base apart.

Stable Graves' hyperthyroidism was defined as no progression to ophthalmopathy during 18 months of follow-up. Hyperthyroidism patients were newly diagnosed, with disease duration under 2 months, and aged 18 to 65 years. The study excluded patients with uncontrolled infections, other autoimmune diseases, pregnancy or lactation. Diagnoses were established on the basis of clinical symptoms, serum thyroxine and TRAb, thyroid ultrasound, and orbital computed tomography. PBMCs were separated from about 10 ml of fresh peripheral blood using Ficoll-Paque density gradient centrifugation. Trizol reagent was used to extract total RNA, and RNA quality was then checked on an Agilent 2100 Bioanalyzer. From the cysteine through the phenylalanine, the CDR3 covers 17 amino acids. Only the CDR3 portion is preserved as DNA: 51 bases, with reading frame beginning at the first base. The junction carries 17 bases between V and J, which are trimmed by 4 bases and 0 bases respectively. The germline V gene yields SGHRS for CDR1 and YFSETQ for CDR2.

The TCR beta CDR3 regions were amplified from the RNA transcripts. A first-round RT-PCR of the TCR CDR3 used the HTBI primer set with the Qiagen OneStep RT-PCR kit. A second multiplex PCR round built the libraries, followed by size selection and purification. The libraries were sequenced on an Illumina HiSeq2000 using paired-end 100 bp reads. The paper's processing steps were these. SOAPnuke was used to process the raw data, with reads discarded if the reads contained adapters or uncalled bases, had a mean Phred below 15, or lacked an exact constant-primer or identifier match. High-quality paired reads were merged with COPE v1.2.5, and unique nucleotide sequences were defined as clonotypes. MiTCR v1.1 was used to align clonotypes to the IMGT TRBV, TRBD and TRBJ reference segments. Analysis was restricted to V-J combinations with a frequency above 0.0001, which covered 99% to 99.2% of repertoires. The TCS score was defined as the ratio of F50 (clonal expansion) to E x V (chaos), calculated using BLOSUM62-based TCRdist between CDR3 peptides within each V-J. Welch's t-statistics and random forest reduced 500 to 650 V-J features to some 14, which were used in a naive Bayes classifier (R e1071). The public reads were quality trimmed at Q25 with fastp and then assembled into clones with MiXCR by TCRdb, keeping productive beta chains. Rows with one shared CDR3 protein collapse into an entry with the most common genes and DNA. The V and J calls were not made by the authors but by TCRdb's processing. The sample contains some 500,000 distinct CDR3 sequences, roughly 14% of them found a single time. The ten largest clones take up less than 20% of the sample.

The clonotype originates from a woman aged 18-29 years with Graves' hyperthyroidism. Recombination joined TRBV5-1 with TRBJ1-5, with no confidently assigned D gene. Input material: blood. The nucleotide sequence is TGCGCCAGCAGCCCAGGACCGTCGGGATATAGCAATCAGCCCCAGCATTTT. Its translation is CASSPGPSGYSNQPQHF.